The 14 T cell receptor beta chains given below trace back to one sample, sequenced in a study of OX40 agonist ivuxolimab in advanced cancers. Here immunoSEQ multiplex PCR was the method, and the copy in TCRdb shows in-frame clones only, minus some. Counted here are tens of thousands of clones, over 85% occurring once; the ten biggest clones make up less than 30%. The sample consisted of CD4+ or CD8+ T cells sorted from blood, taken in a trial of the OX40 agonist ivuxolimab. All receptors come from an adult with an advanced solid tumor such as melanoma, head and neck, liver or kidney cancer.

The rearrangement links TRBV7-6 to TRBJ2-2; TRBD2 matches at 9 bases. Trimming at V came to 3 bases and at J to 4 bases, leaving 6 bases not matched to a gene. The germline gives CDR1 SGHVS, CDR2 FNYEAQ. The CDR3 totals 16 residues. The CDR3 DNA reads TGTGCCAGCAGCTTCTTAGCGGGGGATTTCACCGGGGAGCTGTTTTTT. It specifies CASSFLAGDFTGELFF.

V is TRBV11-2 and J is TRBJ2-3, with D perhaps given as TRBD1 or TRBD2 (5 bases each). With 3 bases removed from V and 0 bases from J, the gap between germline ends came to 7 bases. Germline V gene lookup returns CDR1 SGHAT and CDR2 FQNNGV. The CDR3 runs to 14 residues. CDR3 sequence (DNA): TGTGCCAGCAGCTTGGGGGTTAGCACAGATACGCAGTATTTT. Translation: CASSLGVSTDTQYF.

This chain uses TRBV6-1 with TRBJ1-5; D remains ambiguous. The length of the CDR3 is 15 residues. Germline CDR1 is MNHNS and CDR2 is SASEGT. The V and J ends lost 3 bases and 0 bases respectively, with 9 bases between them. DNA of the CDR3: TGTGCCAGCAGTGACTCCCACTATAGCAATCAGCCCCAGCATTTT. Translating gives CASSDSHYSNQPQHF.

The chain carries TRBV27 and TRBJ2-2; unclear D gene. The CDR3 sequence is 14 residues long. V gave up 6 bases and J gave up 3 bases, with 11 bases separating them. Germline V lookup: CDR1 MNHEY, CDR2 SMNVEV (reference sequence). DNA for the CDR3: TGTGCCAGCAGGATAGGTTCCGACACCGGGGAGCTGTTTTTT. Residues: CASRIGSDTGELFF.

The chain employs TRBV9 and TRBJ2-7, with TRBD1 as a possible D gene (6 bases). V was shortened by 3 bases and J by 7 bases, with 14 bases between the two germline ends. The CDR3 contains 13 residues. Germline CDR1 reads SGDLS; CDR2 reads YYNGEE. The CDR3: CASSGGGTMEQYF. The CDR3 bases are TGTGCCAGCAGCGGAGGGGGTACGATGGAGCAGTACTTC.

The chain recombines TRBV10-1 with TRBJ1-3; D possibly corresponds to TRBD1 (5 bases). The CDR3 runs to 15 residues. Trimming cost V 6 bases and J 5 bases, with 17 bases left between them. CDR1 WNHNN and CDR2 SYGVQD come from the germline V gene (reference sequence). CDR3 in amino acids: CASSSGAPGRNTIYF. The CDR3 bases are TGCGCCAGCAGCTCTGGGGCACCGGGACGAAACACCATATATTTT.

The chain carries TRBV5-1 and TRBJ2-7, with 7 bases aligning to TRBD2. V trimming: 2 bases; J trimming: 2 bases; junction bases outside the gene matches: 4. Germline V gives CDR1 SGHRS, CDR2 YFSETQ. The CDR3 is 14 amino acids. CDR3 sequence reads: CASSFGREPYEQYF. Written as DNA, the CDR3 is TGCGCCAGCAGCTTCGGGCGGGAGCCCTACGAGCAGTACTTC.

This clone was recorded only once. The V gene is TRBV28, the J gene TRBJ2-7; D unresolved. CDR1 is MDHEN and CDR2 is SYDVKM in the germline V gene. Trimming removed 1 base at V and 5 bases at J, with 3 bases between. This CDR3 spans 11 amino acids. The chain's CDR3 is CASSLSHEQYF. CDR3 nucleotides: TGTGCCAGCAGTTTATCCCACGAGCAGTACTTC.

This rearrangement joins TRBV19 to TRBJ2-1; 8 nucleotides line up with TRBD2. Trimming at V came to 9 bases and at J to 6 bases, leaving 7 bases not matched to a gene. From germline, CDR1 is LNHDA and CDR2 SQIVND (reference sequence). This CDR3 comprises 13 residues. CDR3 sequence reads: CASSGLGVNEQFF. The CDR3 coding sequence is TGTGCCAGCTCGGGACTAGGGGTCAATGAGCAGTTCTTC.

The chain is built from TRBV19 and TRBJ2-7; TRBD2 might be the D (6 bases). V dropped 4 bases and J dropped 0 bases, with 22 bases sitting between them. The CDR3 contains 18 residues. CDR1 is LNHDA, CDR2 SQIVND, per germline (reference sequence). The CDR3 here is CASSSTGVTDRSSYEQYF. CDR3 nucleotide sequence: TGTGCCAGTAGTAGTACGGGGGTTACAGACAGAAGCTCCTACGAGCAGTACTTC. The full variable domain, its missing parts supplied by reference TRBV19 and TRBJ2-7, is DGGITQSPKYLFRKEGQNVTLSCEQNLNHDAMYWYRQDPGQGLRLIYYSQIVNDFQKGDIAEGYSVSREKKESFPLTVTSAQKNPTAFYLCASSSTGVTDRSSYEQYFGPGTRLTVT.

This clone has just one count. The V call is TRBV27, the J call TRBJ2-7; no firm D call. The V and J ends lost 8 bases and 5 bases respectively, with 16 bases between them. The CDR3 runs 13 residues. Germline V CDR1 and CDR2: MNHEY, SMNVEV (reference sequence). For the CDR3, the DNA is TGTGCCAGCTCGACGGCCCCTCCACACGAGCAGTACTTC. Translated, it gives CASSTAPPHEQYF.

This clone was picked up one time. The chain joins TRBV13 to TRBJ2-7; possible D gene TRBD1, 6 bases. The CDR3 spans 13 residues. Germline V gives CDR1 PRHDT, CDR2 FYEKMQ (reference sequence). V was clipped by 3 bases and J by 6 bases, with 12 bases between them. The CDR3 region is CASSFQGSGEQYF. The CDR3 DNA reads TGTGCCAGCAGCTTCCAGGGGTCCGGCGAGCAGTACTTC.

This chain connects TRBV28 to TRBJ2-5; D is possibly TRBD2 (6 bases). Between the trimmed V and J ends, which lost 10 bases and 4 bases, there was a span of 19 bases. Germline values: CDR1 MDHEN, CDR2 SYDVKM. This CDR3 has 14 residues. CDR3 sequence reads: CATSTSLVGETQYF. The CDR3 DNA follows: TGTGCCACCTCGACTAGTCTGGTGGGAGAGACCCAGTACTTC.

This clone was observed a single time. This CDR3 reads CASRGLGETQYF. The CDR3 coding sequence is TGTGCCAGCAGGGGACTAGGAGAGACCCAGTACTTC. This rearrangement joins TRBV27 to TRBJ2-5, with TRBD2 identical over 8 bases. The ends lost 6 bases at V and 4 bases at J; junction bases unmatched: 1. Per germline, CDR1 MNHEY and CDR2 SMNVEV (reference sequence). The CDR3 extends over 12 amino acids.